This T cell receptor beta chain appears in the sequencing data of a study of T cells in Graves' hyperthyroidism and ophthalmopathy. Per germline, CDR1 SGHAT and CDR2 FQNNGV. The V end lost 0 bases, the J end lost 8 bases, and 20 bases lay between the germline ends. The CDR3 loop spans 17 amino acids. Amplification yielded TCR beta CDR3 regions, with RNA transcripts as the source. First-round RT-PCR with HTBI primers amplified the TCR CDR3 region. TCRdb re-called the multiplex PCR reads through MiXCR, storing one row per CDR3 protein. Of a few hundred thousand distinct CDR3 sequences in the sample, less than 20% were seen once. There are many counts of this clonotype.

V gene TRBV11-2 combines with J gene TRBJ2-4, with D tentatively TRBD1 or TRBD2 (6 bases each). The clonotype comes from a woman aged 50 to 60 with Graves' hyperthyroidism. The sequenced material came from blood. CDR3: CASSLEGPGRRGDIQYF. The DNA of the CDR3 is TGTGCCAGCAGCTTAGAAGGCCCAGGGCGGAGGGGGGACATTCAGTACTTC.